The 18 T cell receptor beta chains below were found in one sample sequenced in a study of T cell changes during pregnancy in multiple sclerosis. Some clones are missing from TCRdb's copy, which holds only in-frame ones; the method was immunoSEQ multiplex PCR. Of 39,000 or so clones listed, approximately 91% are singletons. The specimen comprised CD4+ T cells from peripheral blood mononuclear cells, sampled after pregnancy. The source is a female donor in good health, enrolled as a control in a pregnancy study.

V usage is TRBV7-8 and J usage is TRBJ2-7; D gene ambiguous. Per germline, CDR1 SGHVS and CDR2 FQNEAQ. The CDR3 is 13 amino acids. V was trimmed by 1 base and J by 3 bases, leaving 7 bases between them. CDR3 residues: CASSLGAYYEQYF. For the CDR3, the DNA is TGTGCCAGCAGCTTAGGGGCGTACTACGAGCAGTACTTC.

Note on this clone: Other DNA sequences in this specimen translate into the identical CDR3. The chain has TRBV5-1 and TRBJ2-3; a weak D match, TRBD2 (6 bases). CDR3 size: 14 residues. CDR1 is SGHRS and CDR2 is YFSETQ in the germline V gene. The V end was cut by 0 bases, the J end by 3 bases, with 8 bases between. CDR3 sequence: CASSLAGGTDTQYF. As DNA, the CDR3 is TGCGCCAGCAGCTTGGCCGGAGGGACAGATACGCAGTATTTT.

The chain couples TRBV6-5 to TRBJ2-3; 10 positions agree with TRBD1. The V segment lost 6 bases and the J segment 3 bases; nucleotides outside the gene matches: 6. The CDR3 consists of 15 residues. Germline CDR1 and CDR2: MNHEY and SVGAGI. The CDR3 is CASRRDRGQTDTQYF. The CDR3 nucleotides are TGTGCCAGCAGACGAGACAGGGGGCAAACAGATACGCAGTATTTT.

The gene calls are TRBV30 and TRBJ1-1; no reliable D call. CDR1 GTSNPN and CDR2 SVGIG come from the germline V gene (reference sequence). Trimming took off 0 bases at V and 4 bases at J, with 12 bases between the two ends. This CDR3 is 14 amino acids long. CDR3 DNA sequence: TGTGCCTGGAGTGTACTGGACTTCGCCACTGAAGCTTTCTTT. Its protein is CAWSVLDFATEAFF.

The chain recombines TRBV25-1 with TRBJ1-4; D unclear. The CDR3 loop spans 15 amino acids. Trimming removed 1 base at V and 10 bases at J, with 16 bases between. Germline V CDR1 and CDR2: MGHDK, SYGVNS. Here the CDR3 DNA reads TGTGCCAGCAGTGAATCGTTGTTGGATTCAGGAAAACTGTTTTTT. Translation gives CASSESLLDSGKLFF. The whole variable domain, remainder taken from reference TRBV25-1 and TRBJ1-4, is EADIYQTPRYLVIGTGKKITLECSQTMGHDKMYWYQQDPGMELHLIHYSYGVNSTEKGDLSSESTVSRIRTEHFPLTLESARPSHTSQYLCASSESLLDSGKLFFGSGTQLSVL.

This rearrangement joins TRBV27 to TRBJ1-6; no definite D call. The ends were cut back, 5 bases at V and 7 bases at J, with 9 bases in the middle. Germline V gene data show CDR1 as MNHEY and CDR2 as SMNVEV (reference sequence). CDR3 length equals 13 residues. CDR3 region: CASSDRRNSPLHF. Written as DNA, the CDR3 is TGTGCCAGCAGTGATCGGAGGAATTCACCCCTCCACTTT.

CDR3 in amino acids: CASSLVGQGAGTEAFF. As DNA, the CDR3 is TGTGCCAGCAGCTTGGTGGGACAGGGGGCTGGTACTGAAGCTTTCTTT. This rearrangement joins TRBV5-6 to TRBJ1-1, with 12 bases aligning to TRBD1. V was clipped by 0 bases and J by 5 bases; unmatched bases: 5. From germline, CDR1 is SGHDT and CDR2 YYEEEE. This CDR3 is built from 16 residues.

The rearrangement joins TRBV10-2 to TRBJ2-7; 7 bases map to TRBD1. The length of the CDR3 is 13 residues. The ends lost 10 bases at V and 2 bases at J; junction bases unmatched: 8. Germline assignment: CDR1 WSHSY and CDR2 SAAADI. CDR3 sequence (DNA): TGCGCCACCAAAAACAGGGGACCCTACGAGCAGTACTTC. The encoded protein is CATKNRGPYEQYF.

The rearrangement links TRBV15 to TRBJ1-1; D unclear. The CDR3 totals 14 residues. V lost 4 bases to trimming and J lost 5 bases, with 14 bases between them. Per the germline V gene, CDR1 is LNHNV and CDR2 is YYDKDF (reference sequence). The CDR3 is CATSTSLRGTEAFF. CDR3 in DNA: TGTGCCACCAGCACTAGTCTTCGCGGGACTGAAGCTTTCTTT.

V and J are TRBV11-1 and TRBJ2-3; TRBD2 matches at 7 bases. Germline loops: CDR1 SGHAT, CDR2 FQDESV (reference sequence). V gave up 2 bases and J gave up 0 bases; unmatched junction bases: 5. The CDR3 runs 16 residues. This CDR3 is CASSLSLAVSTDTQYF. CDR3 sequence (DNA): TGTGCCAGCAGCTTAAGTCTAGCGGTTAGCACAGATACGCAGTATTTT.

The chain links TRBV28 to TRBJ1-1; 8 bases align to TRBD1. The V and J ends lost 7 bases and 8 bases, in that order; junction bases with no gene match: 3. This CDR3 region has 11 residues. CDR1 is MDHEN and CDR2 is SYDVKM in the germline V gene. The CDR3 reads CASTPGGEAFF. The CDR3 DNA sequence: TGTGCCAGCACGCCAGGGGGCGAAGCTTTCTTT.

V usage is TRBV27 and J usage is TRBJ2-7; the match to TRBD2 covers 7 bases. This CDR3 comprises 18 residues. Trimming at V came to 1 base and at J to 3 bases, leaving 15 bases not matched to a gene. CDR1 is MNHEY, CDR2 SMNVEV, per germline (reference sequence). This chain's CDR3 is CASSLYNDHLGRVYEQYF. The CDR3, as DNA: TGTGCCAGCAGTTTATATAACGATCACCTGGGGAGGGTCTACGAGCAGTACTTC.

V gene TRBV4-1 combines with J gene TRBJ2-5, with TRBD2 matching over 7 bases. CDR1 MGHRA and CDR2 YSYEKL come from the germline V gene. The CDR3 is 15 residues long. After removal of 4 bases from V and 3 bases from J, the junction contained 8 bases not matched to a gene. CDR3 in amino acids: CASSPLLLAKETQYF. The DNA of the CDR3 is TGCGCCAGCAGCCCATTATTACTAGCGAAAGAGACCCAGTACTTC.

The CDR3 loop is CASSAGAGGYEQYF. The CDR3 DNA follows: TGTGCCAGCAGCGCGGGAGCGGGGGGCTACGAGCAGTACTTC. V gene TRBV9 combines with J gene TRBJ2-7, with 9 bases identical to TRBD2. There are 14 residues in the CDR3. Germline V gene lookup returns CDR1 SGDLS and CDR2 YYNGEE. The V gene end was trimmed by 3 bases and the J gene end by 3 bases; junction bases not matched to a gene: 4.

This clone appeared once. This CDR3 is CASNVDSSYTGELFF. Here the CDR3 DNA reads TGTGCCAGCAACGTTGACAGCTCTTACACCGGGGAGCTGTTTTTT. The V and J genes are TRBV19 and TRBJ2-2; tentatively, D is TRBD1 (5 bases). CDR1 is LNHDA, CDR2 SQIVND, per germline (reference sequence). V gave up 9 bases and J gave up 3 bases, with 17 bases separating them. The CDR3 extends over 15 amino acids.

The chain uses TRBV10-3 and TRBJ1-1; 8 nucleotides agree with TRBD1. The CDR3 extends over 15 amino acids. V trimming: 4 bases; J trimming: 1 base; junction bases outside the gene matches: 5. CDR1 is ENHRY, CDR2 SYGVKD, per germline. The CDR3 sequence: CAISGTGTQNTEAFF. The CDR3 region has the DNA TGTGCCATCAGTGGGACAGGGACCCAGAACACTGAAGCTTTCTTT.

The chain combines TRBV10-3 with TRBJ2-3, with TRBD2 matching 7 bases. The V and J ends lost 10 bases and 2 bases, in that order; junction bases with no gene match: 12. The germline gives CDR1 ENHRY, CDR2 SYGVKD. This CDR3 is 15 amino acids long. The CDR3 nucleotides are TGTGCCAGCTTACCGGGACTAAGTCCCACAGATACGCAGTATTTT. As protein: CASLPGLSPTDTQYF.

This chain joins TRBV30 and TRBJ1-1; 8 positions agree with TRBD1. The ends lost 1 base at V and 8 bases at J; junction bases unmatched: 6. The CDR3 is 13 residues long. Germline V gene lookup returns CDR1 GTSNPN and CDR2 SVGIG (reference sequence). CDR3 nucleotide sequence: TGTGCCTGGAGTGCCCAGGGGGCCTCCGAAGCTTTCTTT. Translated, it gives CAWSAQGASEAFF.